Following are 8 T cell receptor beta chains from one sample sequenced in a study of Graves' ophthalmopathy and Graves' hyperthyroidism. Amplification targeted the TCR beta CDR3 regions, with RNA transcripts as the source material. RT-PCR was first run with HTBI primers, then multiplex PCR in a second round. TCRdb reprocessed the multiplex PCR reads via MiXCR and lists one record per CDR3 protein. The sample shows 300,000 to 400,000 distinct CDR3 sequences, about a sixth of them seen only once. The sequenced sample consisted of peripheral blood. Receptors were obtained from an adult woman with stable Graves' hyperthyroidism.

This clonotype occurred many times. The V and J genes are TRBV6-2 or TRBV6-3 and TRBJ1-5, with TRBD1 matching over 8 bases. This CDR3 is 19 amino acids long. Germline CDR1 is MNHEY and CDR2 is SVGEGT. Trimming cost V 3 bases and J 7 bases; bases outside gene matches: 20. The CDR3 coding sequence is TGTGCCAGCAGTTATGGTTGGAGAGCGGTCGTCCGACAGGGGCAGCCCCAGCATTTT. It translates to CASSYGWRAVVRQGQPQHF.

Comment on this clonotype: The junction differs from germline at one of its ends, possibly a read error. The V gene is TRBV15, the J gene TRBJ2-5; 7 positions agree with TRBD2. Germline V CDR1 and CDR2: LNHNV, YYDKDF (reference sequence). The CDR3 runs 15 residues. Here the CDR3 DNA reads TGTGTCACCAGCAGCGAGCGGGGAGGGACAGAGACCCAGTACTTC. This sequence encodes CVTSSERGGTETQYF.

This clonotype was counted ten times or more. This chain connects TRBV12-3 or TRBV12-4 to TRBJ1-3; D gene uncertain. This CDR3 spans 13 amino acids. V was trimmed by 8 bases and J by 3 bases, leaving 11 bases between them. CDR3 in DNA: TGTGCCAGCGGCACCCAGAGTGGAAACACCATATATTTT. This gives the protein CASGTQSGNTIYF.

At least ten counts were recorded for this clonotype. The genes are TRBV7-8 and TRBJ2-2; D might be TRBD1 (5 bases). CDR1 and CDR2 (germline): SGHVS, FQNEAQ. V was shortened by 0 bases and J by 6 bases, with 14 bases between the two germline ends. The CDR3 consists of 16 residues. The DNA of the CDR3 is TGTGCCAGCAGCTTAGCGCTGCAGGGAATCTCCGGGGAGCTGTTTTTT. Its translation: CASSLALQGISGELFF. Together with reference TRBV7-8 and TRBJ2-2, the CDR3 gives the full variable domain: GAGVSQSPRYKVAKRGQDVALRCDPISGHVSLFWYQQALGQGPEFLTYFQNEAQLDKSGLPSDRFFAERPEGSVSTLKIQRTQQEDSAVYLCASSLALQGISGELFFGEGSRLTVL.

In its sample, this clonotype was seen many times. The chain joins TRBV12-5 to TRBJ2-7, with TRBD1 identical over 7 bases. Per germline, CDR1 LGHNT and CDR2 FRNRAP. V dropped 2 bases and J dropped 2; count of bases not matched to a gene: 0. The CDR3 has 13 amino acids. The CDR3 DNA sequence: TGTGCTAGTGGTTTGCAGGGGGCCTACGAGCAGTACTTC. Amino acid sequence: CASGLQGAYEQYF.

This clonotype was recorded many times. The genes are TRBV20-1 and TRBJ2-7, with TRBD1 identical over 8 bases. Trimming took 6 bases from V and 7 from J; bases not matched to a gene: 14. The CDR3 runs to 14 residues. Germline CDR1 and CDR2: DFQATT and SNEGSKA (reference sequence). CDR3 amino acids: CSAATPQGAGEQYF. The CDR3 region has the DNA TGCAGTGCCGCAACCCCCCAGGGGGCGGGTGAGCAGTACTTC.

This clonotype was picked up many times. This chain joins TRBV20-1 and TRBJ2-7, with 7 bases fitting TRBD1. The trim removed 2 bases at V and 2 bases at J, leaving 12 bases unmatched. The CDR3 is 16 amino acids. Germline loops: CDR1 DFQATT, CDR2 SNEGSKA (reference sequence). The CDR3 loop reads CSARLDRDASTYEQYF. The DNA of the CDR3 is TGCAGTGCTAGATTAGACAGGGACGCCTCCACCTACGAGCAGTACTTC.

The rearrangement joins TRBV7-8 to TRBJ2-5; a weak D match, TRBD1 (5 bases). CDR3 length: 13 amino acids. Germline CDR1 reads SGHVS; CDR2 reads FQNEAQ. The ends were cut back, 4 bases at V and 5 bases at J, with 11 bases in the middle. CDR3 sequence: CASSSGNRETQYF. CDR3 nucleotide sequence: TGTGCCAGCAGCTCAGGGAATCGGGAGACCCAGTACTTC.